This T cell receptor beta chain was obtained from a study of T cells after yellow fever vaccination. In TCRdb, the 5' RACE reads were re-called with MiXCR into one record per CDR3 protein. The data hold about 300,000 distinct CDR3 sequences, with roughly 8.7% observed a single time. CDR1 SQVTM and CDR2 ANQGSEA come from the germline V gene. V lost 3 bases and J 8 bases, leaving 13 bases between the germline ends. The CDR3 has 12 amino acids. This sequence originates from a man aged 18-30 years who received the YFV17D yellow fever vaccine. The sequencing here drew on CD4+ T cells sorted from PBMCs, taken 5 days after the yellow fever booster vaccination. The chain employs TRBV29-1 and TRBJ1-1, with a weak D call TRBD1 (5 bases). The CDR3 DNA reads as TGCAGCGTTGATCTGGCAGGGCTCGAAGCTTTCTTT. Amino acid sequence: CSVDLAGLEAFF.